This T cell receptor (beta chain) came from a study of T cell changes during pregnancy in multiple sclerosis. TCRdb's table, derived via immunoSEQ multiplex PCR, lists solely in-frame clones and lacks some. The top ten hold nearly 0.5% of the sample, which has roughly 56,000 clones, about 89% seen once. This clone has just a few counts. V lost 6 bases to trimming and J lost 4 bases, with 12 bases between them. The CDR3 length is 12 residues. Germline V gene data show CDR1 as SQVTM and CDR2 as ANQGSEA. The chain is built from TRBV29-1 and TRBJ1-1; TRBD1 is a possible D gene (5 bases). The source is a female donor in good health, enrolled as a control in a pregnancy study. The source material was CD4+ T cells from peripheral blood mononuclear cells, sampled after pregnancy. The CDR3 sequence: CSVMAGVTEAFF. In nucleotides, the CDR3 is TGCAGCGTGATGGCGGGGGTCACTGAAGCTTTCTTT.